Shown below are 25 T cell receptor beta chains from a single sample sequenced in a study of cytomegalovirus exposure and HLA in healthy donors. Primers: 60 Vbeta forward and 13 Jbeta reverse. Sequencing used immunoSEQ multiplex PCR; TCRdb keeps in-frame clones, though not all of them. In the table there are roughly 56,000 clones, around 75% of which are singletons. Sequenced input: PBMCs. The receptor source for this set is a man over 45 in good health and CMV-seropositive.

This chain joins TRBV6-1 and TRBJ2-7; D is perhaps TRBD1 (6 bases). Germline-derived CDR1 and CDR2 are MNHNS and SASEGT. V was trimmed by 5 bases and J by 2 bases, leaving 16 bases between them. The CDR3 sequence is 15 residues long. In DNA, the CDR3 is TGTGCCAGCAGTACCGACCTCCGGGACACCTACGAGCAGTACTTC. Translated: CASSTDLRDTYEQYF.

This clone has just a few counts. A clone one base away is much larger, so this may be a read error. This chain uses TRBV18 with TRBJ1-1, with D uncertain. Trimming took off 0 bases at V and 9 bases at J, with 8 bases between the two ends. Germline loops: CDR1 KGHSH, CDR2 LQKENI. The CDR3 contains 12 residues. The CDR3 reads CASSPPNGQAFF. CDR3 nucleotides: TGTGCCAGCTCACCACCGAACGGTCAAGCTTTCTTT.

J is TRBJ2-1 and V is TRBV7-6; D ambiguous. CDR1 is SGHVS and CDR2 is FNYEAQ in the germline V gene. V gave up 1 base and J gave up 3 bases, with 13 bases separating them. The length of the CDR3 is 16 residues. The CDR3: CASSLGFGQNYNEQFF. Written as DNA, the CDR3 is TGTGCCAGCAGCTTAGGTTTTGGGCAGAACTACAATGAGCAGTTCTTC. The entire variable domain, with the rest obtained from reference TRBV7-6 and TRBJ2-1, is as follows: GAGVSQSPRYKVTKRGQDVALRCDPISGHVSLYWYRQALGQGPEFLTYFNYEAQQDKSGLPNDRFSAERPEGSISTLTIQRTEQRDSAMYRCASSLGFGQNYNEQFFGPGTRLTVL.

CDR3 in amino acids: CASRTGNYGYTF. The CDR3 DNA reads as TGTGCCAGCAGAACGGGTAACTATGGCTACACCTTC. The rearrangement joins TRBV6-1 to TRBJ1-2; D not resolved. The V end lost 6 bases, the J end lost 1 base, and 6 bases lay between the germline ends. The CDR3 is made up of 12 amino acids. The germline V gene has CDR1 MNHNS and CDR2 SASEGT.

Here the CDR3 reads CASSSYGALYNEQFF. The CDR3 nucleotides are TGTGCCAGCAGCTCATACGGAGCCCTCTACAATGAGCAGTTCTTC. V gene TRBV7-3 combines with J gene TRBJ2-1; D ambiguous. The ends were cut back, 4 bases at V and 3 bases at J, with 13 bases in the middle. The CDR3 runs 15 residues. Germline lookup yields CDR1 SGHTA and CDR2 FQGTGA.

The chain joins TRBV15 to TRBJ2-2; the match to TRBD2 covers 12 bases. Germline V lookup: CDR1 LNHNV, CDR2 YYDKDF (reference sequence). V lost 3 bases, J lost 6 bases, and 5 bases stayed unmatched. There are 16 residues in the CDR3. In nucleotides, the CDR3 is TGTGCCACCAGCAGTCGACTAGCGGGAGTGGCCGGGGAGCTGTTTTTT. The encoded protein is CATSSRLAGVAGELFF.

The rearrangement uses TRBV7-9 and TRBJ2-5, with TRBD2 matching 8 bases. The end of the DNA aligns better with TRBJ2-7, so the J call may be wrong. CDR1 is SEHNR and CDR2 is FQNEAQ in the germline V gene (reference sequence). CDR3 length: 12 amino acids. The CDR3 region has the DNA TGTGCCAGCAGCTCCAGCGGGAGCGAGCAGTACTTC. Its protein product is CASSSSGSEQYF.

This chain links TRBV11-3 with TRBJ2-2, with TRBD1 matching 8 bases. In germline, CDR1 is SGHNT, CDR2 YENEEA. The J segment lost 4 bases and the V segment lost 3 bases, leaving 7 bases of the junction unmatched. The CDR3 is made up of 16 amino acids. The CDR3 DNA reads as TGTGCCAGCAGCTTTCCGACAGGGGAGAGCACCGGGGAGCTGTTTTTT. Translating it yields CASSFPTGESTGELFF.

For this clone: This likely comes from a read error, as the CDR3 has no conserved phenylalanine or tryptophan at its end. The chain recombines TRBV29-1 with TRBJ2-7; D unresolved. There are 10 residues in the CDR3. V lost 4 bases and J lost 6, with 7 bases in between. The germline V gene encodes CDR1 SQVTM and CDR2 ANQGSEA. CDR3 loop: CSVGSVEQYL. The CDR3 DNA is TGCAGCGTTGGAAGCGTCGAGCAGTACTTG.

The chain carries TRBV5-1 and TRBJ1-5; D remains unclear. The CDR3 totals 14 residues. V was cut by 0 bases and J by 1 base, with 5 bases left in between. The germline V gene encodes CDR1 SGHRS and CDR2 YFSETQ. CDR3 region: CASSLGLSNQPQHF. The CDR3, as DNA: TGCGCCAGCAGCTTGGGACTGAGCAATCAGCCCCAGCATTTT.

V gene TRBV20-1 combines with J gene TRBJ2-5; D not resolved. This CDR3 region has 10 residues. V lost 7 bases and J 1 base, leaving 4 bases between the germline ends. Germline CDR1 and CDR2: DFQATT and SNEGSKA (reference sequence). The DNA of the CDR3 is TGCAGTGGGGCCCAAGAGACCCAGTACTTC. Translated, it gives CSGAQETQYF.

The V gene is TRBV7-9, the J gene TRBJ1-2; 7 bases fit TRBD1. Germline lookup yields CDR1 SEHNR and CDR2 FQNEAQ (reference sequence). J was trimmed by 6 bases and V by 0 bases; bases with no gene match: 4. The CDR3 totals 14 residues. In nucleotides, the CDR3 is TGTGCCAGCAGCTTAGCTAGGAGGGGGCATGGCTACACCTTC. Protein sequence: CASSLARRGHGYTF.

Notes on this clone: One junction end does not reproduce the germline sequence, and a read error may be involved. Other DNA sequences of this sample code for an identical CDR3. The rearrangement links TRBV29-1 to TRBJ2-6; D is possibly TRBD1 (5 bases). CDR3 length: 13 amino acids. CDR1 is SQVTM, CDR2 ANQGSEA, per germline. The CDR3 reads CSVRVTGANVLTF. CDR3 DNA: TGCAGCGTCAGGGTAACTGGGGCAAACGTCCTGACTTTC.

V usage is TRBV5-6 and J usage is TRBJ2-7, with 7 bases lining up with TRBD2. With V trimmed by 1 base and J by 3 bases, 7 bases remained unmatched. Germline CDR1 SGHDT, CDR2 YYEEEE. The CDR3 totals 15 residues. DNA for the CDR3: TGTGCCAGCAGCTTGCGGGGCGGGGGTCACTACGAGCAGTACTTC. This gives the protein CASSLRGGGHYEQYF.

This chain uses TRBV19 with TRBJ1-5; tentative D call: TRBD1 (5 bases). Germline V gene lookup returns CDR1 LNHDA and CDR2 SQIVND (reference sequence). V lost 5 bases and J lost 4, with 18 bases in between. This CDR3 spans 16 amino acids. DNA for the CDR3: TGTGCCAGTAGTGTCTCCGGACACCCTGGGAATCAGCCCCAGCATTTT. It is translated as CASSVSGHPGNQPQHF.

The chain employs TRBV19 and TRBJ2-5, with 8 bases lining up with TRBD2. The last part of the DNA fits TRBJ2-7 better; the J call may be wrong. The CDR3 length is 15 residues. Germline V lookup: CDR1 LNHDA, CDR2 SQIVND (reference sequence). Here the CDR3 reads CASSIASSGLYEQYF. CDR3 nucleotide sequence: TGTGCCAGTAGTATAGCGTCTAGCGGGCTCTACGAGCAGTACTTC.

V is TRBV11-3 and J is TRBJ2-5, with TRBD1 matching over 8 bases. The end of the DNA aligns better with TRBJ2-7, so the J call may be wrong. The CDR3 runs 13 residues. Germline CDR1 reads SGHNT; CDR2 reads YENEEA. CDR3 nucleotides: TGTGCCAGCAGCTCCCGGACAGGGAACGAGCAGTACTTC. Translated: CASSSRTGNEQYF.

The V call is TRBV5-8, the J call TRBJ1-4; D is perhaps TRBD1 (5 bases). The germline V and J ends were trimmed by 6 bases and 4 bases, with 19 bases remaining between them. In germline, CDR1 is SGHTS, CDR2 YDEGEE. The CDR3 extends over 16 amino acids. The CDR3 DNA follows: TGTGCCAGCACCCTGGAGGGGAGATTGGGTAATGAAAAACTGTTTTTT. It specifies CASTLEGRLGNEKLFF.

A note on this clone: The junction differs from germline at one of its ends, possibly a read error. The rearrangement joins TRBV7-9 to TRBJ2-2; TRBD1 aligns across 8 bases. Germline CDR1 SEHNR, CDR2 FQNEAQ (reference sequence). This CDR3 has 19 amino acids. In DNA form, the CDR3 reads TGTTCCAGCAGCTTAGATACAGGGGGTCCCGGGTGGAACACCGGGGAGCTGTTTTTT. Translation: CSSSLDTGGPGWNTGELFF.

The chain links TRBV28 to TRBJ2-7; D uncertain. The CDR3 is 13 residues long. Germline V gives CDR1 MDHEN, CDR2 SYDVKM. Deletions cut 6 bases from V and 3 bases from J, with 12 bases between. The CDR3 loop is CASRSPPGYEQYF. The CDR3 bases are TGTGCCAGCAGATCCCCCCCCGGCTACGAGCAGTACTTC. The variable domain in full, completed from reference TRBV28 and TRBJ2-7, reads DVKVTQSSRYLVKRTGEKVFLECVQDMDHENMFWYRQDPGLGLRLIYFSYDVKMKEKGDIPEGYSVSREKKERFSLILESASTNQTSMYLCASRSPPGYEQYFGPGTRLTVT.

This clone occurred a few times. The V gene is TRBV7-6, the J gene TRBJ1-5; D unresolved. The CDR3 runs 12 residues. The V gene lost 5 bases and the J gene lost 5 bases, with 7 bases spanning the gap. Germline V gives CDR1 SGHVS, CDR2 FNYEAQ. In DNA, the CDR3 is TGTGCCAGCAGCCTTTTGTATCAGCCCCAGCATTTT. Translating gives CASSLLYQPQHF.

The rearrangement uses TRBV5-1 and TRBJ2-7; 7 bases agree with TRBD1. The germline V gene encodes CDR1 SGHRS and CDR2 YFSETQ. V shed 5 bases and J 6 bases; nucleotides not matched to a gene: 8. The CDR3 is made up of 13 amino acids. In nucleotides, the CDR3 is TGCGCCAGCAGTAGCAGGCAGGGGGTCGAGCAGTACTTC. It is translated as CASSSRQGVEQYF.

The genes are TRBV6-7 and TRBJ2-1; 7 nucleotides match TRBD1. TRBV6-7 qualifies as an ORF whose function is uncertain. V trimming: 2 bases; J trimming: 7 bases; junction bases outside the gene matches: 8. The length of the CDR3 is 15 residues. The CDR3 sequence is CASSYDRAPLNEQFF. In DNA, the CDR3 is TGTGCCAGCAGTTACGACAGGGCTCCCTTGAATGAGCAGTTCTTC.

In this sample, this clone turned up a few times. The chain uses TRBV9 and TRBJ2-3; D is unclear. Trimming took 2 bases from V and 3 from J, leaving 13 bases between them. The CDR3 spans 15 residues. Germline loops: CDR1 SGDLS, CDR2 YYNGEE. The CDR3 DNA reads as TGTGCCAGCAGCGTCTGGAGCCGGGTGACAGATACGCAGTATTTT. Translated, it gives CASSVWSRVTDTQYF.

The chain is built from TRBV6-5 and TRBJ2-3, with D perhaps TRBD2 (6 bases). V lost 10 bases and J lost 0, with 8 bases in between. CDR1 MNHEY and CDR2 SVGAGI come from the germline V gene. This CDR3 spans 12 amino acids. CDR3 nucleotides: TGTGCCATCGGGACTAGCACAGATACGCAGTATTTT. Protein: CAIGTSTDTQYF.